This T cell receptor (beta chain) was retrieved from a study of cytomegalovirus exposure and HLA in healthy donors. Study-wide results and caveats: A few of the chains that were CMV-associated were confirmed in vitro to be specific for CMV antigens.

Repertoires were generated with immunoSEQ multiplex PCR, while TCRdb's copy carries only in-frame clones and drops some. The data contain under 400,000 clones, approximately 91% of them singletons. Of note for this clone: The target antigen is unknown.

Trimming took 0 bases from V and 6 from J, leaving 15 bases between them. This CDR3 region has 16 residues. The V gene's germline CDR1 is MGHRA and CDR2 YSYEKL. The chain links TRBV4-1 to TRBJ1-5, with TRBD1 as a possible D gene (5 bases). The clonotype was recovered from a man aged 25 to 40 in good health and CMV-seronegative. The sample was PBMCs. The CDR3 protein is CASSQDPGQGRQPQHF. As DNA, the CDR3 is TGCGCCAGCAGCCAAGATCCCGGCCAGGGCCGTCAGCCCCAGCATTTT.